The T cell receptor (beta chain) described here comes from a study of blood T cell repertoires in COVID-19 (TCRdb year 2020). General notes on the study: Samples from collaborators originated in the United States, Italy and Spain and spanned both the acute and convalescent phases of COVID-19. Deeply sampled blood TCRbeta repertoires from subjects exposed to, actively infected with, or recovered from COVID-19 were included in the dataset. Nearly every sample came with metadata listing a de-identified subject ID, COVID-19 status, age in years and sex. Samples were obtained from the ongoing ImmuneRACE study (first 160 participants) and from over 1,000 subjects provided by 6 global collaborators. The material from the prospective study consisted of cDNA or gDNA derived from T cells, B-cell-depleted T cells, or PBMCs. A freely available public database, intended as a resource for researchers studying the immune response to SARS-CoV-2, is where the repertoires were released. HLA class I and class II types, where available, came from metadata supplied by the sample provider rather than from assay-based typing. The full study reports these points: How much clinical and demographic metadata was included differed by source and by participant, and the metadata was provided uncurated.

TCRbeta CDR3 regions were amplified from genomic DNA using the immunoSEQ Assay, a bias-controlled multiplex PCR. The original pipeline was this. Nucleated cell counts per sample were estimated from amplification of reference gene primers within the assay. To quantify the absolute abundance of each unique TCRbeta CDR3 rearrangement, sequence reads were collapsed and filtered. For each sample, productive Simpson clonality was calculated as the square root of Simpson's diversity index across productive rearrangements. The table was pulled from immuneACCESS by TCRdb, which kept in-frame rearrangements only. Such tables lose some clones; where checked, under half of the loss comes from unresolved V genes, and the rest has no known cause. V, J and clone size were drawn from that table, and D and trimming were deduced from the DNA. The sample table holds more than 85,000 clones, of which over 65% were seen once. The ten largest clones represent about 3.8% of the sample.

The CDR3 has 17 amino acids, counting the end cysteine and phenylalanine. Of all the DNA, just the CDR3 is kept, 51 bases in frame from base 1. CDR1 and CDR2 are drawn from the germline V gene: MDHEN, SYDVKM. Trimming removed 5 bases from V and 5 bases from J, leaving 22 bases between the germline ends. Concerning this clone: It has no known antigen specificity. Base-call qualities are not available, and no considerably larger clone is one nucleotide away.

Whole blood was collected in K2EDTA tubes by collaborating institutions according to the institutions' own protocols. For TCRbeta analysis, collaborator samples were shipped as frozen whole blood, as isolated PBMCs, or as DNA extracted from either sample type. The chain was built from TRBV28 and TRBJ1-3; the D gene is possibly TRBD1, with 6 bases matching. The source is a woman older than 75 with acute or convalescent COVID-19. Material: peripheral blood. This receptor carries the CDR3 CASSQDRDKGTRNTIYF. The DNA reads TGTGCCAGCAGTCAGGACCGGGACAAGGGGACCCGAAACACCATATATTTT.